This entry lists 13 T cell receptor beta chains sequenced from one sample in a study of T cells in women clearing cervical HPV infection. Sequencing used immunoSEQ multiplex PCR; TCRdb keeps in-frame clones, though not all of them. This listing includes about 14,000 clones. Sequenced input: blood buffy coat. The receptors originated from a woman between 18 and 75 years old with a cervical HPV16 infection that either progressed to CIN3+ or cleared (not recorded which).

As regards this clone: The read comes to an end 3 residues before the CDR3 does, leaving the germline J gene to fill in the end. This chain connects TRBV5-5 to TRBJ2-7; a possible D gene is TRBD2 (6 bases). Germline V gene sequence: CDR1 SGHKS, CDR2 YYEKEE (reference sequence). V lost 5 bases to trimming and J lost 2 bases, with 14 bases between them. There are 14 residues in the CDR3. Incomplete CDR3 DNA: TGTGCCAGCAGTTCTGGGGACTTCACCTACGAG. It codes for CASSSGDFTYE. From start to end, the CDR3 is CASSSGDFTYEQYF.

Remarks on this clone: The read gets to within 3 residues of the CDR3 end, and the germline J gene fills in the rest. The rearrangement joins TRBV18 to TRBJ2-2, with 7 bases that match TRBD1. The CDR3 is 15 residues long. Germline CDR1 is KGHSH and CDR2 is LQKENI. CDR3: CASSPPAGGEEKLFF. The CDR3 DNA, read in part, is TGTGCCAGCTCACCACCGGCAGGGGGAGAAGAAAAG.

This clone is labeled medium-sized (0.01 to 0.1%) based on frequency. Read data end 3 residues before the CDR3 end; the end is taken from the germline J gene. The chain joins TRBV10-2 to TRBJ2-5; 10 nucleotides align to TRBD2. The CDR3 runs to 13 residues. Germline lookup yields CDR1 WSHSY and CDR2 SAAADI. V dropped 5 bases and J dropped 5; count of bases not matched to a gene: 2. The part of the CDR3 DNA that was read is TGCGCCAGCAGTAGCGGGGGGGAGGAGACC. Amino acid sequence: CASSSGGEET. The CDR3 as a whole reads CASSSGGEETQYF.

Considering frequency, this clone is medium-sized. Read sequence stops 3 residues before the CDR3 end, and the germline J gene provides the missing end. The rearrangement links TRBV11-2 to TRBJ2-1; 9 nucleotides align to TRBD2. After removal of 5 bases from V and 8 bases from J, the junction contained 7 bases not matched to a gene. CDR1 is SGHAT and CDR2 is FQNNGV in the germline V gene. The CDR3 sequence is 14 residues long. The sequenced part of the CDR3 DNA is TGTGCCAGCAGCCCCCGACTAGCGGCTGATGAG. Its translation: CASSPRLAADE. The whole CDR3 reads CASSPRLAADEQFF.

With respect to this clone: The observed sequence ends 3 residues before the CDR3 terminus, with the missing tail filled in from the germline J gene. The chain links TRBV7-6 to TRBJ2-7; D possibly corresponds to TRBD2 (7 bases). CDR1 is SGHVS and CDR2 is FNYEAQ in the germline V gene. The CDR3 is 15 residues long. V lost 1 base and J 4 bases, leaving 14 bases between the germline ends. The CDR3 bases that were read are TGTGCCAGCAGCTTAGAGAAGGGGGGGGGTTACGAG. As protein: CASSLEKGGGYE. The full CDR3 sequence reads CASSLEKGGGYEQYF.

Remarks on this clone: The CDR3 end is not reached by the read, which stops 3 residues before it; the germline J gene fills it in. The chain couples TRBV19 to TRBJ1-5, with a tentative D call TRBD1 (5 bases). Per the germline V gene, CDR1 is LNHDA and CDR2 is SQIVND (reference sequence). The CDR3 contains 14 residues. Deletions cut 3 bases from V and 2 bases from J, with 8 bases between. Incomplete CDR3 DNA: TGTGCCAGTAGTATCACCAGGGGCAATCAGCCC. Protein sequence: CASSITRGNQP. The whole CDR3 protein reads CASSITRGNQPQHF.

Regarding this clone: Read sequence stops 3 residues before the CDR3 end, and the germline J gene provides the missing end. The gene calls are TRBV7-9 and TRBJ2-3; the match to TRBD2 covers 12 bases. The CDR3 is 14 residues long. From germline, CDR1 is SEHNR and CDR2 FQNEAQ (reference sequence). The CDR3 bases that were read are TGTGCCAGCACCCAAAGACTAGCGGGGGAGGCG. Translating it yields CASTQRLAGEA. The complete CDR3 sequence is CASTQRLAGEAQYF.

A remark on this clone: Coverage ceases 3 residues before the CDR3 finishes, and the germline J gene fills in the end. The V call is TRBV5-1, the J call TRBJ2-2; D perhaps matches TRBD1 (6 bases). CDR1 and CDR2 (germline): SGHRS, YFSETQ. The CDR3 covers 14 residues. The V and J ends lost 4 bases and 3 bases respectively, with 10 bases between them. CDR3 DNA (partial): TGCGCCAGCAGCGCGGACAGACACACCGGGGAG. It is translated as CASSADRHTGE. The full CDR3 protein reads CASSADRHTGELFF.

The CDR3 bases that were read are TGTGCCAGCAGGCCTCAGGGGGAGGGGGAG. Translating it yields CASRPQGEGE. The CDR3, in full, reads CASRPQGEGELFF. The V and J genes are TRBV7-3 and TRBJ2-2, with 7 bases fitting TRBD1. The sequenced fragment ends 3 residues before the CDR3 boundary, so the rest is inferred from the germline J gene. Germline loops: CDR1 SGHTA, CDR2 FQGTGA. Trimming removed 6 bases from V and 8 bases from J; junction bases left unmatched: 6. The CDR3 is made up of 13 amino acids.

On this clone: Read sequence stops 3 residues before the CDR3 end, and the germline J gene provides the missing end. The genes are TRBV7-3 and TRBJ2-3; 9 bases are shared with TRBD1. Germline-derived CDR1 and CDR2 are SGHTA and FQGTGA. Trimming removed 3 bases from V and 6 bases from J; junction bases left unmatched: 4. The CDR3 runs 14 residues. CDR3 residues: CASSFDRGWDTQYF. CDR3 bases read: TGTGCCAGCAGCTTCGACAGGGGGTGGGATACG.

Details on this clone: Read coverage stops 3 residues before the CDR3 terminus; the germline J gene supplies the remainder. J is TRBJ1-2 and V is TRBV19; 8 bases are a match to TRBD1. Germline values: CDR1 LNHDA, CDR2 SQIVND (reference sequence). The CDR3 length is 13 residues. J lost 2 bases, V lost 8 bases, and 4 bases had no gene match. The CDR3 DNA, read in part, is TGTGCCAGTTACAGGACAGGGAACTATGGC. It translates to CASYRTGNYG. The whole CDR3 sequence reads CASYRTGNYGYTF.

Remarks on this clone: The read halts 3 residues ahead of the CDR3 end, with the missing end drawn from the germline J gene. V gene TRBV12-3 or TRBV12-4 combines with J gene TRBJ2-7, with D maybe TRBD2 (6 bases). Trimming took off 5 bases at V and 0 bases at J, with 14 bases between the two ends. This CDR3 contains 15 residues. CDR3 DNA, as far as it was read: TGTGCCAGCAGTCGGGACTTGAGAAGCTCCTACGAG. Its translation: CASSRDLRSSYE. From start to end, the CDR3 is CASSRDLRSSYEQYF.

The CDR3 reads CASSLGGGGADQTYTF. Incomplete CDR3 DNA: TGTGCCAGCAGCTTAGGCGGCGGGGGGGCCGATCAGACC. The rearrangement joins TRBV7-3 to TRBJ1-2, with D possibly TRBD1 on 6 matching bases. The sequenced fragment ends 3 residues before the CDR3 boundary, so the rest is inferred from the germline J gene. The CDR3 sequence is 16 residues long. CDR1 SGHTA and CDR2 FQGTGA come from the germline V gene.